Detailed here is one TCR beta chain. Which antigen it targets is not known. Base quality data are lacking; no much larger clone is found one base away. This entry is derived from a study of cytomegalovirus exposure and HLA in healthy donors (dated by TCRdb to about 2017). Study-wide context: An earlier analysis of roughly 500 of the donors reported approximately 260 Gb of sequence data and 95 million to 140 million unique TCR beta sequences obtained from roughly 170 million T cells. A separate validation cohort of over a hundred different subjects was used in addition to the roughly 670-subject first cohort. About five DR-DQ haplotypes were handled as single units for association and clustering because linkage in the cohort was strong. The number of donors typed differed by locus, with about 629-630 for A, B, C, DRB1 and DQB1, more than 500 for DQA1, under 610 for DPA1, and roughly 450 for DPB1. HLA typing included class I and class II loci at four-digit resolution. Donor age, sex, ethnicity and CMV serostatus were collected together with the repertoire data. The later analysis used no new phenotypic data to find candidate immune exposures, relying instead on TCR beta sequences and their occurrence across donors. Among the roughly 380 genotyped donors, approximately 82% belonged to the genetic ancestry cluster associated with self-reported Caucasian donors. All discovery cohort repertoires had been generated on a single sequencing platform. Approximately 310 gigabases of sequencing data and around 90 million unique TCR sequences made up an early release that covered 500 to 700 HLA-typed donors. To predict cytomegalovirus infection status, the study brought together high-throughput TCR immunosequencing, statistical association of individual TCRs with disease status, and machine learning. A later genetic analysis used genome-wide SNP genotypes for about 60% of the roughly 700 donors, treating that subset as a discovery cohort. To decide whether each TCR beta V gene segment behaved as functional or pseudogenic, an earlier analysis of some 540 of the donors relied on high-throughput TCR beta sequencing. The T cell repertoires of 666 subjects were profiled by immunosequencing and related to cytomegalovirus serostatus. A later analysis re-analyzed previously published TCR beta repertoires from approximately 700 donors and added high-resolution HLA genotyping to study TCR occurrence patterns. The study was designed to test whether signatures of past pathogen exposure could be identified by cataloging public T cell receptors. On average, roughly 250,000 unique TCR beta nucleotide sequences were sequenced per donor among several hundred genotyped donors of the cohort, with roughly a sixth of those sequences being non-productive.

Reading from cysteine to phenylalanine, the CDR3 counts 16 amino acids. The sequence is cut down to CDR3 DNA, 48 bases in frame from base 1. CDR1 and CDR2 were assigned from the germline V gene (reference sequence) as LNHNV and YYDKDF. V is reduced by 0 bases and J by 1 base, leaving a spacing of 13 bases between them. The library was produced with the immunoSEQ multiplex PCR assay. For the multiplex PCR, a mixture combining 60 forward primers for TCR Vbeta segments and 13 reverse primers for TCR Jbeta segments was used. The CDR3 region of rearranged TCR beta genes was amplified from genomic DNA with a multiplex PCR assay. On the Illumina HiSeq System, the amplified TCR beta libraries were sequenced as 87-base-pair reads. As for the original processing: In a later analysis, roughly 80 million unique TCR beta chains were counted across the roughly 670 repertoires, and roughly 11 million of these chains were shared by at least two donors. A nearest-neighbor algorithm error-corrected the raw reads and collapsed the reads into unique sequences, merging closely related sequences to remove PCR and sequencing errors. To assign V, D and J gene segments, CDR3 sequences were aligned to IMGT reference sequences. For a sequence to be retained, a match of at least six nucleotides to both a V gene segment and a J gene segment was required. A rearrangement was called productive if the CDR3 had no stop codons and remained in frame with V and J, and every other rearrangement was called non-productive. Following IMGT convention, CDR3 was defined as the stretch from the second conserved V-encoded cysteine to the conserved J-encoded phenylalanine. The earlier analysis of a few hundred of the donors excluded any sequence lacking an unambiguous match to a single V gene segment. In an earlier analysis of several hundred of the donors, a V segment was called functional when productive rearrangements were above 56.7%, and segregating when the standard deviation between donors exceeded 5%. To diagnose cytomegalovirus status from the catalog of TCR beta chain sequences, a statistical classification framework was built. A later analysis assigned V and J genes by comparing TCR nucleotide sequences with IMGT/GENE-DB human TR gene sequences. The TCRdist pipeline was used in a later analysis to assign CDR3 sequences and most-parsimonious VDJ recombination scenarios. A later analysis defined each TCR beta chain by its CDR3 amino acid sequence plus V-gene family, and excluded reads lacking a unique V-gene family. In a later analysis, approximately 590 highly shared, low-generation-probability nucleotide sequences were removed to address suspected cross-contamination and a sequencing artifact. In a later analysis, a clonal expansion index was calculated for each public chain from normalized within-repertoire ranks of inferred template counts. Generation probabilities in a later analysis came from a VDJ recombination model fitted to out-of-frame rearrangements, and those results were checked against IGoR. In a later analysis, hypergeometric tests were used to score TCR-TCR, TCR-HLA and TCR-CMV co-occurrence, with a repertoire-size bias correction applied to TCR pairs. In a later analysis, false discovery rates were estimated by permuting HLA or CMV assignments 20 times. In a later analysis, co-occurring TCRs were grouped with DBSCAN, and TCRdist sequence similarity was added when clustering was performed within HLA-allele-positive subsets. For co-occurrence clustering, repertoires with fewer than 30,000 or more than 120,000 public chains were excluded, along with 4 to 6 repertoires with anomalous nucleotide sharing. Sourced from immuneACCESS, this table was stored by TCRdb with only in-frame sequences that have V and J called. A share of the clones is absent; for the studies checked, an unresolved V gene accounts for under half, and the remainder has no known explanation. The V and J calls and the clone size are those of that table, but D and trimming were determined from the DNA. In all, the sample holds about 130,000 clones, and approximately 80% of those were seen once. The ten most abundant clones make up over 2.5% of the sample.

Broader findings and caveats from the paper: In an earlier analysis of fewer than 750 of the donors, most TCR beta V segments were observed in productive rearrangements about 90% or about 30% of the time, broadly matching IMGT annotations. Most TCR sequences were observed very rarely across donors, whereas some public TCRs were present in many individuals. CMV serostatus was the only immune exposure information available for the cohort. A cluster of highly shared sequence variants was judged likely to represent a technical artifact of the sequencing pipeline. Most CMV-associated TCR beta chains appeared to be HLA-restricted in a later analysis, and the HLA associations seemed to be driven largely by CMV exposure. A later genetic analysis reported fewer N-insertions in productive TCRs among donors in an Asian-associated ancestry cluster than the roughly 670-donor mean. A later analysis found that TCR association rates varied across HLA loci, with DRB1 alleles showing the most associated TCRs and HLA-C alleles the fewest. Cytomegalovirus status was reported to be diagnosed by the classifier with high specificity and sensitivity in both the original and validation cohorts. V-gene and J-gene trimming of TCR beta chains was associated with a missense DCLRE1C variant in a later genetic analysis, and the association was replicated in an independent cohort. Specific HLA alleles were associated with around 18,000 TCR beta sequences at a false discovery rate of 0.05 in a later analysis. In the study, approximately 150 TCR beta chains were listed as associated with cytomegalovirus. Because HLA typing was unavailable for some donors at each locus, only the typed subset was used in association tests. Linkage disequilibrium might explain the correlated functional status among segregating V segments, but an unknown experimental factor could not be excluded. Assigning TCR associations to individual alleles was difficult when HLA alleles, especially DR and DQ, strongly co-occurred. Presence/absence analyses assumed roughly uniform sequencing depth across donors, an assumption that may not hold. In a later analysis, several top co-occurrence clusters were reported to appear linked to parvovirus B19, influenza, CMV and Epstein-Barr virus. A further reported finding was that TCR beta sequences accurately predicted the HLA-A and HLA-B alleles for most subjects in the first cohort. The 87-base-pair reads could not distinguish some IMGT-functional V segments, including TRBV6-2 and TRBV6-3, so those segments were excluded. It was suggested by the authors that the approach could potentially be generalized to other disease states and immunological phenotypes. The earlier analysis of 587 of the donors excluded some 15 rarely observed V segments, including chromosome 9 orphons, because counts were too low. A later analysis found that HLA-associated TCR beta chains were more clonally expanded and had lower generation probabilities than equally common non-associated chains. In vitro tests confirmed that a few of the cytomegalovirus-associated TCR beta chains recognize cytomegalovirus antigens. In this cohort, only TCR beta chains were sequenced, and detectable features were limited by the absence of alpha or paired-chain data.

The cohort comprised several hundred healthy bone marrow donors. At the time of sampling, all cohort members were nominally healthy, though unrecorded immune exposures were likely present. The donor was CMV seronegative and was included in the group of 352 seronegative cohort members. Each donor provided a peripheral blood sample, and peripheral blood mononuclear cells were used for TCR beta sequencing. The Qiagen DNeasy Blood Extraction Kit was used to extract genomic DNA from the blood cell samples. The rearrangement joined TRBV15 to TRBJ2-7; the D gene cannot be resolved reliably. Material for sequencing was PBMCs. The source is a male donor in good health and CMV-seronegative. Here the CDR3 is given as CATSRDRQPLSYEQYF. The DNA sequence reads TGTGCCACCAGCAGAGACAGACAACCTCTTTCCTACGAGCAGTACTTC.